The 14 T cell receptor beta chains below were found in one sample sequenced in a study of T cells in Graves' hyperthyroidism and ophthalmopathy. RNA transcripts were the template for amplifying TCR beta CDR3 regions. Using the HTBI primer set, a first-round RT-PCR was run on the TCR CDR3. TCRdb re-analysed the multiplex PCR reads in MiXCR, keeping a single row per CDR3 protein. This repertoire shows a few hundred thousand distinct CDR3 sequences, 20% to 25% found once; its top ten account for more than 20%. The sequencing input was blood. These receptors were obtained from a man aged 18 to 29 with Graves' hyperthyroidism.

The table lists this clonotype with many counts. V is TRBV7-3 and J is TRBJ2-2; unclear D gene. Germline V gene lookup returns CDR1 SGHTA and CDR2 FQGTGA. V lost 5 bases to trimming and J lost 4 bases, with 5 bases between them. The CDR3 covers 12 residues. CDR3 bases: TGTGCCAGCAGCCTCTCCACCGGGGAGCTGTTTTTT. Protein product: CASSLSTGELFF.

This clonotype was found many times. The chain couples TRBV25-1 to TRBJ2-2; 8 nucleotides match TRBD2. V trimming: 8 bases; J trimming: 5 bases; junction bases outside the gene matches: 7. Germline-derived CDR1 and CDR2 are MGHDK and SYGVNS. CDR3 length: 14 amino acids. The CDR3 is CASARAGETGELFF. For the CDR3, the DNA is TGTGCCAGCGCCCGAGCGGGGGAAACCGGGGAGCTGTTTTTT.

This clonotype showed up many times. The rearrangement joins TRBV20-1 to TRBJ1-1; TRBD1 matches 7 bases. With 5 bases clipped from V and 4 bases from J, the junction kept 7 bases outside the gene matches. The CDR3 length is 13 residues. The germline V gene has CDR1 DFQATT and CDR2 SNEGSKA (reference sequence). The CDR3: CSAGGGRFTEAFF. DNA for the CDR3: TGCAGTGCTGGAGGGGGCCGTTTCACTGAAGCTTTCTTT.

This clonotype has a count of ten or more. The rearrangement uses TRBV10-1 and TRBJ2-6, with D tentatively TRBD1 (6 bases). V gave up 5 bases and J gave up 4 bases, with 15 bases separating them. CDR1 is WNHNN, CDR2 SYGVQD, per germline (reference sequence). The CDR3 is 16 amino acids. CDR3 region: CASSPAGVDGANVLTF. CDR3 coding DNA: TGCGCCAGCAGTCCGGCAGGGGTTGACGGGGCCAACGTCCTGACTTTC.

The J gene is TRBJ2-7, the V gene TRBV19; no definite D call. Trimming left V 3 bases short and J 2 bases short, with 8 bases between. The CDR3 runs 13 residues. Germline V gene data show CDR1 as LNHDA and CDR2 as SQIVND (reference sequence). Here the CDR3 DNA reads TGTGCCAGTAGTATGGGGATCACCTACGAGCAGTACTTC. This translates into CASSMGITYEQYF.

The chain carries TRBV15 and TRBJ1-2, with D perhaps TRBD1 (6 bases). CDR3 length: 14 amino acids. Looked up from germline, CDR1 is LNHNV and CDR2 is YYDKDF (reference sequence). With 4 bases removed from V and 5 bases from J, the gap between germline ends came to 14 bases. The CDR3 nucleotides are TGTGCCACCAGCACCCAGAAGGGGGTTTATGGCTACACCTTC. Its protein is CATSTQKGVYGYTF.

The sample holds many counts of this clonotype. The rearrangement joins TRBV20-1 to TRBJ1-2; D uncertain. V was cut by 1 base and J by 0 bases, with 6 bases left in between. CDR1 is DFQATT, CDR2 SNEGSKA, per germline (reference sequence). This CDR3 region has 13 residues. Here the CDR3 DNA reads TGCAGTGCTAGAGGCCAGGCTAACTATGGCTACACCTTC. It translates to CSARGQANYGYTF.

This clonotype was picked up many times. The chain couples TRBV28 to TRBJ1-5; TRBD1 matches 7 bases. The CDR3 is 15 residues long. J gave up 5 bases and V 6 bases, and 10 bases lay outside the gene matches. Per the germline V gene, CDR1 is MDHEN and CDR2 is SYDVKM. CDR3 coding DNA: TGTGCCAGCAGCTTTTGGGACAGTCAAGATCAGCCCCAGCATTTT. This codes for CASSFWDSQDQPQHF.

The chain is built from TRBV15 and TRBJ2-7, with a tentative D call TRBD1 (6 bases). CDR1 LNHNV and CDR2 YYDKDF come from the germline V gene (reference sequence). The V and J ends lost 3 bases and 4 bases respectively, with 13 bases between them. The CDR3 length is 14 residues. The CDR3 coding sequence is TGTGCCACCAGCAGGGCAGGTCAGGGGTACGAGCAGTACTTC. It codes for CATSRAGQGYEQYF.

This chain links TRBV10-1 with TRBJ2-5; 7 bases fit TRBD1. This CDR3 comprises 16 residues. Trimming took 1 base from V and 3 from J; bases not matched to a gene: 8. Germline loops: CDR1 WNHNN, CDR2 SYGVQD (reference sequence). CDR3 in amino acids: CASSEWVEGAKETQYF. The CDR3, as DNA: TGCGCCAGCAGTGAGTGGGTAGAGGGGGCAAAAGAGACCCAGTACTTC.

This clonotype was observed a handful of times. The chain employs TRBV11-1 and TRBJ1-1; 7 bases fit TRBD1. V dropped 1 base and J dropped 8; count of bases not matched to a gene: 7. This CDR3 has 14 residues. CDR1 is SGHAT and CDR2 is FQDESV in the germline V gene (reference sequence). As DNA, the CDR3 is TGTGCCAGCAGCTTAGGAGACAGGGCTGTAGAAGCTTTCTTT. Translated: CASSLGDRAVEAFF.

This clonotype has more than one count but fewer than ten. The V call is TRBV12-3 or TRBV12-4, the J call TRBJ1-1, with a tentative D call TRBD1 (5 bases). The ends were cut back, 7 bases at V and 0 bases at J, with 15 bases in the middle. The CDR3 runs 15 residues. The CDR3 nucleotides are TGTGCCAGCACTCTTTGGGGCACTATGAACACTGAAGCTTTCTTT. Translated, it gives CASTLWGTMNTEAFF.

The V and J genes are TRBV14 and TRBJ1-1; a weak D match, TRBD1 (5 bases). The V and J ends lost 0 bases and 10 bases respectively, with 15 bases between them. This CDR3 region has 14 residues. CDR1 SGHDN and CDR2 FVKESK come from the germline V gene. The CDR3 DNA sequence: TGTGCCAGCAGCCAAGATCTCTCGGGGGGTGCAGCTTTCTTT. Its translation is CASSQDLSGGAAFF.

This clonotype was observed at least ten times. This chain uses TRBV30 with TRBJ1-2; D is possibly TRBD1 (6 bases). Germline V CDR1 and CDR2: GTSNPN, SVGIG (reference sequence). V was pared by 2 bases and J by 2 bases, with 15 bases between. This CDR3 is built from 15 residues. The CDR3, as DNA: TGTGCCTGGAGTCCGCCCAGTGGACAGAACTATGGCTACACCTTC. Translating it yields CAWSPPSGQNYGYTF.